This T cell receptor beta chain originates from a study of shared clonotypes between healthy human individuals (dated by TCRdb to the early 2020s). Regarding the research as a whole: The cohort included three men and a couple of women between 18 and 49 years of age. Blood TCR repertoires of about five healthy adults were deeply sequenced to estimate repertoire size and the extent of clonotype sharing between individuals. Leukapheresis yielded between about 0.9 and 9.5 billion PBMCs per donor. To increase sequencing depth and limit assay-specific biases, TCR repertoire library preparation and sequencing were carried out by different laboratories using diverse techniques. For each donor, CD4 naive and CD4 memory were each given three plates, CD8 naive was given two plates, and CD8 memory was given one plate.

Counted from cysteine to phenylalanine, this CDR3 has 15 amino acids. The retained sequence is limited to the CDR3, 45 bases, with the frame set at the first base. According to the germline V gene, CDR1 reads SGHTS and CDR2 reads YDEGEE. Germline trimming: 0 bases from V, 7 bases from J; junction bases outside gene matches: 4. Donors were healthy HIV-negative adults with no recently reported acute infections or vaccinations. Every donor was a Caucasian adult residing in Nashville, Tennessee, USA. CD4+ T cells were enriched by magnetic negative selection; naive cells were then positively selected on CD45RA, and the negative fraction formed the memory subset. Blood was collected by leukapheresis, and PBMCs were isolated by Ficoll-Histopaque density gradient centrifugation and then cryopreserved in liquid nitrogen vapor phase. Analytical flow cytometry was used to check the purity and quantity of each magnetically sorted T cell population. Each sorted fraction had its genomic DNA isolated and then quantified by UV absorbance on a Nanodrop 2000c.

Using the deep immunoSEQ assay, TCR CDR3 regions were amplified from genomic DNA by multiplex PCR. For each cell subset, the extracted genomic DNA was distributed evenly across all wells of several immunoSEQ 96-well plates, and each plate served as one replicate. For sorted subsets, roughly 200 ng of genomic DNA, equivalent to around 29,000 T cell genomes, went into each replicate PCR. The purified libraries were quantified using a Qubit 3.0 fluorometer, sized with a Bioanalyzer 2100, and then quantified again using the KAPA Library Quantification kit. A separate single-read 150-cycle Illumina NextSeq 550 flow cell was used to sequence each immunoSEQ 96-well plate. The source study handled its data this way. Because the immunoSEQ output held only junctional sequences and lacked quality scores, the filtering could not match the filtering applied to full-length reads. Sequences were annotated with PyIR, a Python wrapper for IgBLAST v1.9, and V/J genes and CDR3 were assigned using IMGT germline references. Reads with weak V/J assignments (E-value above 1e-6), missing CDR3, stop codons, out-of-frame junctions, or ambiguous translated residues were removed. V3J clonotypes were defined as sequences sharing an identical inferred V gene, J gene, and CDR3 amino acid sequence. Percentage overlap between repertoires was computed as shared unique clonotypes divided by the size of the smaller repertoire. RTK rarefaction, the Chao1 estimator, and Recon v2.1 estimates of unobserved clonotypes were used to assess repertoire richness. For all TCRbeta clonotypes obtained by the gDNA method from a few donors, generation probabilities were computed with OLGA. This immuneACCESS table, as held by TCRdb, lists in-frame sequences with V and J called but not all clones. Of the missing ones, under half trace to an unresolved V gene in checked studies; the others have no known cause. The DNA gave D and trimming, while V, J and clone size come from that table. The sample table records under 2.5 million clones; around 92% of these occur just once. Of the sample, 0.37% is held by the ten largest clones.

The study at large found these results: Pairwise subsampling indicated that sequencing depth was expected to affect the degree of clonotype sharing among donors. Even with the large sequencing depth, rarefaction of the sorted-subset datasets indicated that sequencing was incomplete. The genetic and exposure-history diversity represented was limited by the small number of donors. Sampling was restricted to blood, and TCR repertoires in tissues likely differ from the TCR repertoires found in blood. Clonotypes shared by all four sorted-subset donors showed higher generation probabilities than non-shared clonotypes. Sharing across four donors was observed for roughly 5.4% of naive CD4, 3% to 4% of naive CD8, 2% to 2.5% of memory CD4, and roughly 0.4% of memory CD8 clonotypes. Naive subsets generally had larger estimated clonotype richness than memory subsets.

Comments on this clone: It has no known antigen specificity. No much larger clonotype is one base removed from it; base qualities were not supplied.

Material for sequencing was naive CD4+ T cells from PBMCs. The sample's cell subset or site label is to be understood as: CD45RA+ positively selected. The chain uses TRBV5-8 and TRBJ2-1; 10 bases in between match TRBD2. The TCR comes from a man between 18 and 29 years old in good health. Some clones in this sample may be carry-over from other donors' samples. The base sequence is TGTGCCAGCAGCTTGGGACTAGCGGGTCTTAATGAGCAGTTCTTC. Its protein is CASSLGLAGLNEQFF.